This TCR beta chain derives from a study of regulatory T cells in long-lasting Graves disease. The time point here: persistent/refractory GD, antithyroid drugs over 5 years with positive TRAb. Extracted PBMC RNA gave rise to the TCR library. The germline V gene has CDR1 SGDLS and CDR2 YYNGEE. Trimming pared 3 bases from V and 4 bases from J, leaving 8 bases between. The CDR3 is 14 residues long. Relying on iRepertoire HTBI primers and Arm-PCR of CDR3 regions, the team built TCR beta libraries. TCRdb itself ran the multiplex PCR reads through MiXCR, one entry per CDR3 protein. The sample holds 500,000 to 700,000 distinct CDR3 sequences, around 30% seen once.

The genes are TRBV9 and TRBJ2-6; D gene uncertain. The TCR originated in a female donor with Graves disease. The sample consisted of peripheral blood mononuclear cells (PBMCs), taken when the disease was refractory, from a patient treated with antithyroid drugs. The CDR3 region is CASSARSGANVLTF. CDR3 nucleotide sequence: TGTGCCAGCAGCGCGAGGAGCGGGGCCAACGTCCTGACTTTC.